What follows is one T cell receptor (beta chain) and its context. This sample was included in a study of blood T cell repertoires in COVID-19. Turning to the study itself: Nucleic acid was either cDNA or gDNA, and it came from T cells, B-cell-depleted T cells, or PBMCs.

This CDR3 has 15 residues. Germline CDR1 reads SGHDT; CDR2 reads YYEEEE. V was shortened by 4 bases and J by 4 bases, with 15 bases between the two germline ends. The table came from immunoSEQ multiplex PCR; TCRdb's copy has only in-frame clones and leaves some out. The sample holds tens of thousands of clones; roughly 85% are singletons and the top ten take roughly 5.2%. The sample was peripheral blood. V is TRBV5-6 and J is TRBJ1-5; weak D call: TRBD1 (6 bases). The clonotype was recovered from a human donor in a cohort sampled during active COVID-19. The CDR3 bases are TGTGCCAGCAGCCGCAGGGGTTTCATTAATCAGCCCCAGCATTTT. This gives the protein CASSRRGFINQPQHF.